This is a list of T cell receptor beta chains from one sample in a study of cytomegalovirus exposure and HLA in healthy donors. Libraries were prepared by immunoSEQ multiplex PCR; TCRdb keeps only in-frame clonotypes and omits some of them. The sample contains around 120,000 clones, about four fifths of which appear only once. Sequenced: PBMCs. These receptor sequences come from a female donor in good health and CMV-seropositive. The CDR3 runs from the conserved cysteine through the conserved F or W. A D gene is named only where the DNA matches it firmly. A row's size may be missing; if present it is once, few, many or a size class.

j_call	d_call	v_call	clone_size	cdr3_nt	cdr3_aa
TRBJ2-5	.	TRBV28	.	TGTGCCAGCACGGACAGTAAACAAGAGACCCAGTACTTC	CASTDSKQETQYF
TRBJ1-1	.	TRBV6-4	.	TGTGCCAGCAGTGCTGAGGTTGAAGCTTTCTTT	CASSAEVEAFF
TRBJ1-1	TRBD1	TRBV10-3	.	TGTGCCATCAGAGAAGGACAGGCAAACACTGAAGCTTTCTTT	CAIREGQANTEAFF
TRBJ2-3	TRBD2	TRBV9	.	TGTGCCAGCAGCGTAGGGGGCGGGGGGGCTTGGTCAGATACGCAGTATTTT	CASSVGGGGAWSDTQYF
TRBJ1-2	.	TRBV2	.	TGTGCCAGCAGTGACAGGTCTAACTATGGCTACACCTTC	CASSDRSNYGYTF
TRBJ2-3	.	TRBV10-3	once	TGTGCCCTACGTTCGGGGAAGACGAGCACAGATACGCAGTATTTT	CALRSGKTSTDTQYF
TRBJ2-3	TRBD2	TRBV2	.	TGTGCCAGCATTCCGGGACTAAGGACAGATACGCAGTATTTT	CASIPGLRTDTQYF
TRBJ1-1	TRBD1	TRBV7-8	.	TGTGCCAGCAGCTTACCAGAGGACAGGGAGGACACTGAAGCTTTCTTT	CASSLPEDREDTEAFF
TRBJ2-3	TRBD1	TRBV2	.	TGTGCCAGCAGGACGGACAGGGGACGAGGTACGCAGTATTTT	CASRTDRGRGTQYF
TRBJ2-7	.	TRBV30	.	TGTGCCTGGAACTCTCGCTACGAGCAGTACTTC	CAWNSRYEQYF
TRBJ1-1	TRBD1	TRBV5-8	.	TGTGCCAGCAGCTTGTACCGGGACAGGGGGGGGACTGAAGCTTTCTTT	CASSLYRDRGGTEAFF
TRBJ2-7	TRBD2	TRBV4-2	.	TGTGCCAGCACACGGGAGGGAAGGGGCTACGAGCAGTACTTC	CASTREGRGYEQYF
TRBJ1-6	TRBD1	TRBV5-4	.	TGTGCCAGCAGCCCTGGGACAGGGGGCTATAATTCACCCCTCCACTTT	CASSPGTGGYNSPLHF
TRBJ1-5	.	TRBV28	.	TGTGCCAGCAGTCTCAACTACAGGGCTAATAGCAATCAGCCCCAGCATTTT	CASSLNYRANSNQPQHF
TRBJ1-5	.	TRBV7-8	.	TGTGCCAGCAGCTTAGGGACATTCCTCCAGCCCCAGCATTTT	CASSLGTFLQPQHF
TRBJ1-1	TRBD1	TRBV6-1	few	TGTGCCAGCAGTGCGGACCGGACAGGGACGGCTTTCTTT	CASSADRTGTAFF
TRBJ2-6	.	TRBV5-1	.	TGCGCCAGCAGCTTGGCCCTAGTCGGGGAAACCAACGTCCTGACTTTC	CASSLALVGETNVLTF
TRBJ2-7	.	TRBV28	.	TGTGCCAGCAGTTTATGGTTTAACAGCCTCTCCGAGCAGTACTTC	CASSLWFNSLSEQYF
TRBJ2-2	.	TRBV2	.	TGTGCCAGCAGGTGGGAAGGGCTAGCTGGTCCCGGGGAGCTGTTTTTT	CASRWEGLAGPGELFF
TRBJ2-7	.	TRBV4-2	.	TGTGCCAGCAGCCAAGCCCCACCGGGGGTAGGCTACGAGCAGTACTTC	CASSQAPPGVGYEQYF
TRBJ2-1	.	TRBV6-1	.	TGTGCCAGCATGCCAGGGGGGCTCAAGAATGAGCAGTTCTTC	CASMPGGLKNEQFF
TRBJ2-5	.	TRBV2	.	TGTGCCAGCAGTGCCGGGGAGACCCAGTACTTC	CASSAGETQYF
TRBJ1-3	.	TRBV2	.	TGTGCCAGCCGTCTTGAGGCTGGAAACACCATATATTTT	CASRLEAGNTIYF
TRBJ2-2	.	TRBV28	.	TGTGCCAGCAGTTTACAAACAGGGAACACCGGGGAGCTGTTTTTT	CASSLQTGNTGELFF
TRBJ1-5	.	TRBV27	.	TGTGCCAGCAGTTTAGGGTCGAGTAGGGGGCAGCCCCAGCATTTT	CASSLGSSRGQPQHF
TRBJ2-1	TRBD2	TRBV9	.	TGTGCCAGCAGCGATTATCAGCTAGCGGGGGGGAGTAATGAGCAGTTCTTC	CASSDYQLAGGSNEQFF
TRBJ1-2	TRBD1	TRBV9	.	TGTGCCAGCAGCCCTGATCTGACAGGGAAATCTGGCTACACCTTC	CASSPDLTGKSGYTF
TRBJ2-7	.	TRBV7-9	.	TGTGCCAGCCAGGGACAACTCTACGAGCAGTACTTC	CASQGQLYEQYF
TRBJ2-3	.	TRBV7-3	.	TGTGCCAGCAGCGGGGCGGTTACTAGCACAGATACGCAGTATTTT	CASSGAVTSTDTQYF
TRBJ2-7	.	TRBV5-1	.	TGCGCCAGCAGCCCTCTGGAGACTGGCACCTACGAGCAGTACTTC	CASSPLETGTYEQYF
TRBJ2-1	TRBD2	TRBV5-1	.	TGCGCCAGCAGCTTGGTTGCGGGGGGGAGAAATGAGCAGTTCTTC	CASSLVAGGRNEQFF
TRBJ2-5	.	TRBV5-1	.	TGCGCCAGCAGCTCCCTACAGGGTTCAGGGGAGACCCAGTACTTC	CASSSLQGSGETQYF
TRBJ2-2	TRBD2	TRBV11-2	.	TGTGCCAGCAGCTTACTAGCGGGGTCCGGGGAGCTGTTTTTT	CASSLLAGSGELFF
TRBJ2-7	TRBD2	TRBV4-1	once	TGCGCCAGCAGCCAAGATGGAGGCGGGGGTTCTGCCTACTACGAGCAGTACTTC	CASSQDGGGGSAYYEQYF
TRBJ2-3	.	TRBV1	.	TGCACCAGCAGCCAAGATTACCTCTTAGCCACAGATACGCAGTATTTT	CTSSQDYLLATDTQYF
TRBJ2-7	.	TRBV6-1	.	TGTGCCAGCAGTGAAGCCAGGGCTAACGAGCAGTACTTC	CASSEARANEQYF
TRBJ2-7	.	TRBV4-1	.	TGCGCCAGCAGCCAGGGAGACGGCTACGAGCAGTACTTC	CASSQGDGYEQYF